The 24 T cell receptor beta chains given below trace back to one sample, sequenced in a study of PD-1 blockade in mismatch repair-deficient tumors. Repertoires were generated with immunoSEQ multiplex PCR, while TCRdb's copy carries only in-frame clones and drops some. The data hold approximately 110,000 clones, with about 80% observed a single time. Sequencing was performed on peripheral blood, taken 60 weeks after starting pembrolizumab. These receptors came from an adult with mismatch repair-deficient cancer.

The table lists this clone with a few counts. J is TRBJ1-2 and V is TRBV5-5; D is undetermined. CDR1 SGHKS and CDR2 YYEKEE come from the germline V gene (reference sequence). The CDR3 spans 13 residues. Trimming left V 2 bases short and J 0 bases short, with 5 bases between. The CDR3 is CASSFRSNYGYTF. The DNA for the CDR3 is TGTGCCAGCAGCTTTAGATCTAACTATGGCTACACCTTC.

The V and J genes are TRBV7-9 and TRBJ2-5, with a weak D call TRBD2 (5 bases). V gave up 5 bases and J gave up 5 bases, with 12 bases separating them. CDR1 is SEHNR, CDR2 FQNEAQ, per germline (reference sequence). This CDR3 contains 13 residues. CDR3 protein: CASSLAGFETQYF. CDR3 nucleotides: TGTGCCAGCAGCCTTGCGGGTTTCGAGACCCAGTACTTC.

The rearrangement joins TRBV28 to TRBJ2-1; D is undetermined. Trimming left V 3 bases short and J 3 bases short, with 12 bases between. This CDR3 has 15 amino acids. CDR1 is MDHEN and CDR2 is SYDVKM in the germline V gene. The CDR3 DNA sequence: TGTGCCAGCAGTTTTCGTCAAACCTACTACAATGAGCAGTTCTTC. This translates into CASSFRQTYYNEQFF.

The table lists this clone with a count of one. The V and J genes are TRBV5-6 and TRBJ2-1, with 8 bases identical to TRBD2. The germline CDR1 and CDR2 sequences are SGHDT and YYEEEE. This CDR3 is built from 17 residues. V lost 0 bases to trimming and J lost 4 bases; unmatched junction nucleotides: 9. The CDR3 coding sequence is TGTGCCAGCAGCTTGGTGTATCGAGCGGGAGAATACAATGAGCAGTTCTTC. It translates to CASSLVYRAGEYNEQFF.

DNA of the CDR3: TGTGCCAGCAGACTACCCGGGAACTATGGCTACACCTTC. This gives the protein CASRLPGNYGYTF. The gene calls are TRBV5-6 and TRBJ1-2; D call uncertain. CDR3 length equals 13 residues. Germline CDR1 reads SGHDT; CDR2 reads YYEEEE. Trimming cost V 5 bases and J 2 bases, with 10 bases left between them.

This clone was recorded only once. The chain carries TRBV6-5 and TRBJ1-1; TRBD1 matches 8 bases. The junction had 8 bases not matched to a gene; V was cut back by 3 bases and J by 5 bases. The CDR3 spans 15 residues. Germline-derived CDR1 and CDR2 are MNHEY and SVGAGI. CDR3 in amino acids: CASSYSGQGRTEAFF. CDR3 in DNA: TGTGCCAGCAGTTATTCCGGACAGGGTAGGACTGAAGCTTTCTTT.

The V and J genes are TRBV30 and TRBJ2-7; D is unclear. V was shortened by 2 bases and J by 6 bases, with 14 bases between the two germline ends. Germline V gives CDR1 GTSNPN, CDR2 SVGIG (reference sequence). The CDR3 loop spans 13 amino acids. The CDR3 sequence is CAWSSSTGGEQYF. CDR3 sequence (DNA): TGTGCCTGGAGTTCCTCGACGGGCGGCGAGCAGTACTTC.

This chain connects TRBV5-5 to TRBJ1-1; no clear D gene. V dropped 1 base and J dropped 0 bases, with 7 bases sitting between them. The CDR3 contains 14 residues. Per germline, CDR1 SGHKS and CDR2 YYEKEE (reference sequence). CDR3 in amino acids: CASSLIQMNTEAFF. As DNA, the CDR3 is TGTGCCAGCAGCTTGATACAAATGAACACTGAAGCTTTCTTT.

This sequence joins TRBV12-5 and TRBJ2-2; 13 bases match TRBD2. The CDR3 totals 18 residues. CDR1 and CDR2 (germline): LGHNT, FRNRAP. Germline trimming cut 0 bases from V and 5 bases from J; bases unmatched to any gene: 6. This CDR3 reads CASGLVTSGRVGTGELFF. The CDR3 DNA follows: TGTGCTAGTGGTTTGGTAACTAGCGGGAGGGTAGGAACCGGGGAGCTGTTTTTT.

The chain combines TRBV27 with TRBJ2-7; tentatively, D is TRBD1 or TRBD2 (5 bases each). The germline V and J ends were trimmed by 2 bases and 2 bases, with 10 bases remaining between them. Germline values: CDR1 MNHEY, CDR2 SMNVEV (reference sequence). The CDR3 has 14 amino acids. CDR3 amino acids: CASSLGGITYEQYF. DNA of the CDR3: TGTGCCAGCAGTTTAGGGGGAATCACCTACGAGCAGTACTTC.

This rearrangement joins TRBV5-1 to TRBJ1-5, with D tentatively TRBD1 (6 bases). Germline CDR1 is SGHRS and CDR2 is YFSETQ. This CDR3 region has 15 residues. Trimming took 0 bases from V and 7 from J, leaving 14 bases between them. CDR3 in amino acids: CASSLVTGCRQPQHF. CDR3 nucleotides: TGCGCCAGCAGCTTGGTAACAGGGTGCCGACAGCCCCAGCATTTT.

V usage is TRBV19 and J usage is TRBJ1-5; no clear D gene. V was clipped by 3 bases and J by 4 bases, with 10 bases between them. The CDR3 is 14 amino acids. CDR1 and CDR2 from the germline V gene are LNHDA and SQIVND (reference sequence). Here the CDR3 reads CASSIAGRNQPQHF. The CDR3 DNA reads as TGTGCCAGTAGTATTGCGGGGAGGAATCAGCCCCAGCATTTT.

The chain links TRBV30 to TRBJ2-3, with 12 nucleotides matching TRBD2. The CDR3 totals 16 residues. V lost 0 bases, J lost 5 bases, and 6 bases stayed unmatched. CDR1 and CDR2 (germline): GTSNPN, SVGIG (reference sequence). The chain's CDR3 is CAWSVGLAGGGDTQYF. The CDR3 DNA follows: TGTGCCTGGAGTGTAGGGCTAGCGGGAGGGGGAGATACGCAGTATTTT. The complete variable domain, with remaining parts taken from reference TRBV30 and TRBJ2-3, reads SQTIHQWPATLVQPVGSPLSLECTVEGTSNPNLYWYRQAAGRGLQLLFYSVGIGQISSEVPQNLSASRPQDRQFILSSKKLLLSDSGFYLCAWSVGLAGGGDTQYFGPGTRLTVL.

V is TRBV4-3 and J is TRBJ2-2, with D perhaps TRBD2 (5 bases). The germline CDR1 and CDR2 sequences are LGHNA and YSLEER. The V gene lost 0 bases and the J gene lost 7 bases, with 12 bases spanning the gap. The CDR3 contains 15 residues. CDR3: CASSQDRGIDGELFF. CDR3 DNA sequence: TGCGCCAGCAGCCAAGATCGAGGGATTGACGGGGAGCTGTTTTTT.

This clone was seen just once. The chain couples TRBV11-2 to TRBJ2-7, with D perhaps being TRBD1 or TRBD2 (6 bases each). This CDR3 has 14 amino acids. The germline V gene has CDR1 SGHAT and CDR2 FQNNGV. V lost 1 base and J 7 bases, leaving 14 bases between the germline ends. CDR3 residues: CASSLVRGQGEQYF. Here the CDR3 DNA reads TGTGCCAGCAGCTTAGTTCGGGGGCAGGGGGAGCAGTACTTC.

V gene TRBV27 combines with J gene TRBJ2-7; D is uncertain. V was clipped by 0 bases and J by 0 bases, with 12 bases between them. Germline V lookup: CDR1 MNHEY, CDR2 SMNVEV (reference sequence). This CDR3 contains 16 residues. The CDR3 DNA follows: TGTGCCAGCAGTTTATCGTATCGCGGTAGCTCCTACGAGCAGTACTTC. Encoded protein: CASSLSYRGSSYEQYF.

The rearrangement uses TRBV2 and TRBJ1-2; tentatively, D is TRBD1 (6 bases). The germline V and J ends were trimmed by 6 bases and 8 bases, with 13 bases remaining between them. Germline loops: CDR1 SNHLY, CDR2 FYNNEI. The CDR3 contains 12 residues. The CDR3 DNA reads TGTGCCAGCAGCCTTGGGACATCGGGCTACACCTTC. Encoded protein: CASSLGTSGYTF.

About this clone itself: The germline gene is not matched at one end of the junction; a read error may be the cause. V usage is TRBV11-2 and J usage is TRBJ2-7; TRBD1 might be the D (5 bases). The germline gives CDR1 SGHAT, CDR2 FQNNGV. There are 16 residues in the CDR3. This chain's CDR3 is CASSLDSGSSSYEQYF. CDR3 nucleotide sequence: TGTGCCAGCAGCCTAGATTCAGGGTCCAGCTCCTACGAGCAGTACTTC. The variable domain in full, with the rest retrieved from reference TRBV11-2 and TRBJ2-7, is EAGVAQSPRYKIIEKRQSVAFWCNPISGHATLYWYQQILGQGPKLLIQFQNNGVVDDSQLPKDRFSAERLKGVDSTLKIQPAKLEDSAVYLCASSLDSGSSSYEQYFGPGTRLTVT.

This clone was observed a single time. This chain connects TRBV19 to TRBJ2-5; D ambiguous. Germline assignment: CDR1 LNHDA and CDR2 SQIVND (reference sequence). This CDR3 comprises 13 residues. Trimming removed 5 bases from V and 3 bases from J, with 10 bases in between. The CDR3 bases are TGTGCCAGTAGTTTCAAGCGAGAAGAGACCCAGTACTTC. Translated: CASSFKREETQYF.

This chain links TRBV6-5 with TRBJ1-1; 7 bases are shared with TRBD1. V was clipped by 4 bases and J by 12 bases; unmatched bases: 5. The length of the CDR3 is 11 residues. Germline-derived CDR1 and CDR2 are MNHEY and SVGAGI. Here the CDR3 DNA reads TGTGCCAGCAGTTCGACAGGGTCGCCTTTCTTT. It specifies CASSSTGSPFF.

The CDR3 here is CASSVGSGGWYEQYF. The CDR3 DNA reads TGTGCCAGCAGCGTAGGATCCGGGGGCTGGTACGAGCAGTACTTC. The chain is built from TRBV9 and TRBJ2-7; D is perhaps TRBD1 or TRBD2 (6 bases each). This CDR3 is built from 15 residues. Germline CDR1 SGDLS, CDR2 YYNGEE. V was trimmed by 0 bases and J by 4 bases, leaving 14 bases between them.

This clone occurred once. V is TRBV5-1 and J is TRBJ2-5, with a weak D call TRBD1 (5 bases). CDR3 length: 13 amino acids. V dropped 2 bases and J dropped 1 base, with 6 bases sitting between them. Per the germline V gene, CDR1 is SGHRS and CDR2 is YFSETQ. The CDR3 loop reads CASSFDSQETQYF. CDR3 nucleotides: TGCGCCAGCAGCTTCGACAGCCAAGAGACCCAGTACTTC.

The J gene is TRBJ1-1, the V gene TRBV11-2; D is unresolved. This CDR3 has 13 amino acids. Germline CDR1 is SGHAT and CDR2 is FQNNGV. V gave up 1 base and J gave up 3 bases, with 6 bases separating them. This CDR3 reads CASSLGRHTEAFF. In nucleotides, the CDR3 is TGTGCCAGCAGCTTAGGTAGACACACTGAAGCTTTCTTT.

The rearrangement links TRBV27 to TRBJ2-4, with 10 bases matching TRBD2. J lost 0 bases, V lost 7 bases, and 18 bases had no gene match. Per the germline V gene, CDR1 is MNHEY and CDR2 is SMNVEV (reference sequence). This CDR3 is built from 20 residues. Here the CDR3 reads CASTPAPSGSRALAKNIQYF. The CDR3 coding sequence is TGTGCCAGCACCCCAGCCCCTAGCGGGAGTAGGGCCCTAGCCAAAAACATTCAGTACTTC.